The 10 T cell receptor beta chains given below trace back to one sample, sequenced in a study of T cell repertoires in cytomegalovirus infection. Their antigens remain unidentified. One entry per CDR3 protein results from TCRdb running MiXCR on the reads. The table records approximately 260,000 distinct CDR3 sequences, roughly 21% of them present only once. The sequences come from cultured PBMCs, collected from culture after CMV antigen stimulation. These receptors were taken from a human donor in good health (CMV status not recorded). Some clones in this sample may be carry-over from other donors' samples.

The chain couples TRBV7-8 to TRBJ2-2, with 7 bases lining up with TRBD1. The V and J ends lost 5 bases and 4 bases, in that order; junction bases with no gene match: 4. The V gene's germline CDR1 is SGHVS and CDR2 FQNEAQ. CDR3 size: 14 residues. CDR3 coding DNA: TGTGCCAGCAGCAGGGGACAGACCACCGGGGAGCTGTTTTTT. Protein sequence: CASSRGQTTGELFF.

J is TRBJ2-7 and V is TRBV6-1; 8 nucleotides line up with TRBD2. The junction had 2 bases not matched to a gene; V was cut back by 4 bases and J by 3 bases. Germline V CDR1 and CDR2: MNHNS, SASEGT. There are 13 residues in the CDR3. The CDR3: CASSALAGYEQYV. CDR3 DNA: TGTGCCAGCAGTGCCCTAGCGGGCTACGAGCAGTACGTC.

This rearrangement joins TRBV5-4 to TRBJ1-2; D call uncertain. Germline lookup yields CDR1 SGHNT and CDR2 YYREEE (reference sequence). This CDR3 comprises 14 residues. Trimming removed 1 base at V and 8 bases at J, with 15 bases between. The CDR3 coding sequence is TGTGCCAGCAGCTTGATTTTAGCGGACGAGGGCTACACCTTC. Amino acids: CASSLILADEGYTF. Combining the CDR3 with reference TRBV5-4 and TRBJ1-2 gives the whole variable domain ETGVTQSPTHLIKTRGQQVTLRCSSQSGHNTVSWYQQALGQGPQFIFQYYREEENGRGNFPPRFSGLQFPNYSSELNVNALELDDSALYLCASSLILADEGYTFGSGTRLTVV.

J is TRBJ1-1 and V is TRBV7-2; the match to TRBD1 covers 7 bases. This CDR3 contains 14 residues. The germline CDR1 and CDR2 sequences are SGHTA and FQGNSA. Germline trimming cut 8 bases from V and 5 bases from J; bases unmatched to any gene: 11. The CDR3 loop reads CASLPAGGRTEAFF. The CDR3 DNA reads TGTGCCAGCCTCCCGGCAGGGGGTAGGACTGAAGCTTTCTTT.

This clonotype was detected a few times. The chain combines TRBV7-9 with TRBJ2-1; tentative D call: TRBD2 (5 bases). CDR1 is SEHNR, CDR2 FQNEAQ, per germline (reference sequence). The V end was cut by 5 bases, the J end by 6 bases, with 14 bases between. The CDR3 consists of 14 residues. The CDR3 spells CASSVSGGSNEQFF. CDR3 nucleotides: TGTGCCAGCAGCGTATCTGGAGGAAGCAATGAGCAGTTCTTC.

The chain carries TRBV19 and TRBJ2-5; 8 bases are shared with TRBD2. Germline CDR1 LNHDA, CDR2 SQIVND (reference sequence). The CDR3 has 15 amino acids. V trimming: 7 bases; J trimming: 4 bases; junction bases outside the gene matches: 11. CDR3 sequence (DNA): TGTGCCAGTACCACACGGACTAGCAGGAGAGAGACCCAGTACTTC. Translation: CASTTRTSRRETQYF.

This clonotype was found a few times. The chain couples TRBV19 to TRBJ1-1; D is undetermined. The CDR3 consists of 14 residues. The germline V and J ends were trimmed by 3 bases and 11 bases, with 19 bases remaining between them. Per the germline V gene, CDR1 is LNHDA and CDR2 is SQIVND (reference sequence). CDR3 sequence (DNA): TGTGCCAGTAGTATTTACCTGGAAGAAAAGCGGGCTTTCTTT. As protein: CASSIYLEEKRAFF.

This clonotype occurred many times. The gene calls are TRBV7-8 and TRBJ2-3; D ambiguous. The germline CDR1 and CDR2 sequences are SGHVS and FQNEAQ. Trimming cost V 1 base and J 10 bases, with 27 bases left between them. The CDR3 is made up of 18 amino acids. The CDR3 sequence: CASSLEETEWTGHNAQYF. CDR3 DNA sequence: TGTGCCAGCAGCTTAGAGGAGACCGAATGGACCGGCCATAACGCGCAGTATTTT.

This chain uses TRBV11-2 with TRBJ2-7; 15 bases match TRBD2. The germline CDR1 and CDR2 sequences are SGHAT and FQNNGV. V trimming: 4 bases; J trimming: 3 bases; junction bases outside the gene matches: 1. This CDR3 is built from 15 residues. The CDR3: CASSWGLAGGYEQYV. The CDR3 nucleotides read TGTGCCAGCAGCTGGGGACTAGCGGGGGGCTACGAGCAGTACGTC.

The genes are TRBV7-8 and TRBJ2-3; no definite D call. Germline CDR1 reads SGHVS; CDR2 reads FQNEAQ. The CDR3 has 12 residues. The V gene lost 5 bases and the J gene lost 6 bases, with 9 bases spanning the gap. The CDR3 region has the DNA TGTGCCAGCAGCGCTATAGTGGATACGCAGTATTTT. Protein sequence: CASSAIVDTQYF.